This T cell receptor (beta chain) was sequenced in a study of cytomegalovirus exposure and HLA in healthy donors. Study-level background: An analysis done earlier identified some 120 million unique TCR beta sequences from 150 million to 200 million T cells.

PCR primers comprised 60 Vbeta and 13 Jbeta primers. Profiled with immunoSEQ multiplex PCR; TCRdb holds only in-frame clones, not every one. The sample lists roughly 100,000 clones; 60% to 80% were seen once. The CDR3 sequence is 14 residues long. Trimming removed 5 bases from V and 4 bases from J, with 14 bases in between. Germline CDR1 is SGHNT and CDR2 is YENEEA. About this clone itself: The target antigen is unknown.

Study-level findings and limits: There were about 160 TCR beta chains listed as cytomegalovirus-associated.

The sequencing input was PBMCs. The chain couples TRBV11-3 to TRBJ2-5; the D is unclear. The clonotype originates from a man younger than 45 in good health and CMV-seronegative. This CDR3 is CASSPHTGTETQYF. In DNA, the CDR3 is TGTGCCAGCAGCCCCCATACCGGTACAGAGACCCAGTACTTC. The entire variable domain, with the rest obtained from reference TRBV11-3 and TRBJ2-5, is as follows: EAGVVQSPRYKIIEKKQPVAFWCNPISGHNTLYWYLQNLGQGPELLIRYENEEAVDDSQLPKDRFSAERLKGVDSTLKIQPAELGDSAVYLCASSPHTGTETQYFGPGTRLLVL.